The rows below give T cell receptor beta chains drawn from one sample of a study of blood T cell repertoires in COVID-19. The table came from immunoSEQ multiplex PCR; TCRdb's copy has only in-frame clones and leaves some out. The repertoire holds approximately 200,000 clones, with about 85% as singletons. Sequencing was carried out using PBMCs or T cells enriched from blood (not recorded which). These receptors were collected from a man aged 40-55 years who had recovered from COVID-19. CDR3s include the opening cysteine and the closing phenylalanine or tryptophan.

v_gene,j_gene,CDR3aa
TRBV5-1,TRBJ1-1,CASSVTGANTEAFF
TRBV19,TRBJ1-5,CASSPGVPNQPQHF
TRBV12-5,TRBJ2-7,CASGLFGAGRDRAEQYF
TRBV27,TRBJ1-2,CASSLSATDYGYTF
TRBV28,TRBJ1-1,CASSRHRGSMNTEAFF
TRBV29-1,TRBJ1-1,CSVAGTGEAFF
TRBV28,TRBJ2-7,CASSLSLAGGWEQYF
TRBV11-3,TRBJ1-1,CASSFGVEAEAFF
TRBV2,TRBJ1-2,CASSEFGRGVNYGYTF
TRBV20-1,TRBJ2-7,CSANEGGYEQYF
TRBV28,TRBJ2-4,CASRTGQGVRVAKNIQYF
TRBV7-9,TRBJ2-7,CASSLGQGFYEQYF
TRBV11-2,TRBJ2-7,CASSLVQGYEQYF